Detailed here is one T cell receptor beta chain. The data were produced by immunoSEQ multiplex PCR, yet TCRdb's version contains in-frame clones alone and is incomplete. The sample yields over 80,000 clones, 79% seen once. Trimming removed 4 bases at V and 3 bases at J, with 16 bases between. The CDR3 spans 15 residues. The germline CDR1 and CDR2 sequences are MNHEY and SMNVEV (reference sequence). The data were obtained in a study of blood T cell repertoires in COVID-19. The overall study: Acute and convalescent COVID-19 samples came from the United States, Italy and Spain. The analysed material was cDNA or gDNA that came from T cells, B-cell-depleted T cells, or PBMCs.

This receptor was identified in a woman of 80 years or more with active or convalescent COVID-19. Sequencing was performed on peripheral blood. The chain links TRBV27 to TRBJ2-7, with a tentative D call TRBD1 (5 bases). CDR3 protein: CASSSQRIRDYEQYF. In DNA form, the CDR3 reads TGTGCCAGCAGTTCACAGAGAATCAGGGACTACGAGCAGTACTTC.